Below, one T cell receptor (beta chain) is given with its context. This clonotype was seen only a few times. The antigen it binds to is not known. Base qualities are missing; no much larger clone stands one base away. All donors were healthy Caucasians. The researchers also sequenced three unrelated adults who were not twins: a male aged 18 to 29, a male aged 50 to 59, and a female aged 50 to 59. Miltenyi CD45RO+ enrichment and human naive T-cell isolation kits were used to isolate memory (CD45RO+) and naive T cells from PBMC. This sample was taken from a study of identical twins (dated by TCRdb to 2016 to 2017). About the study as a whole: The study deep-sequenced TCR alpha and beta repertoires from monozygotic twins, unrelated adults of various ages and cord blood to test whether fetal clonotypes persist. To rule out contamination, replicate twin experiments were performed at different times with different library preparation protocols. The investigation overall reported the following: Out-of-frame TCR alpha sequences shared between twins showed an excess of low generation-probability sequences compared with coincidental sharing between unrelated individuals. The excess sharing between twins in beta out-of-frame sequences was weaker because fewer shared sequences reduced the signal-to-noise ratio. Zero-insertion analyses could be partly confounded by invariant T cells such as MAIT and iNKT, though diverse VJ usage argued against such confounding for most clonotypes. Because the same donors could not be followed over many years, conclusions were based on cross-sectional statistical analysis. Abundant cord blood beta clonotypes carried fewer insertions; young adult naive repertoires showed a weaker similar trend, while memory repertoires showed none. Recombination models systematically underestimated out-of-frame TCR alpha sharing in monozygotic twins but agreed with sharing between unrelated individuals.

Preparation of the library involved 5' RACE. The listed sequencing device is Illumina HiSeq 2000. Template switching added a universal primer binding site, and the final cDNA carried a unique molecular identifier that allowed TCR cDNA molecules to be counted accurately. Specific primers in the conserved constant-segment region were used to synthesize first-strand cDNA for the TCR alpha and beta chains. To control for contamination, each cDNA library was double barcoded with a SMART-Mk sample barcode plus Illumina barcodes. TruSeq adapter sequences and Illumina sample barcodes were added in two successive PCR steps. TCR alpha and beta cDNA libraries were sequenced on the Illumina HiSeq platform with custom primers. In the source study's methods: MiGEC was used to process raw reads and extract unique molecular identifiers, and MiXCR was used to find CDR3 positions. For each individual, recombination models were inferred using an EM algorithm with the repgenHMM and IGoR tools. The tcR package in R was used for shared clonotype analysis, with sharing normalized by the product of cloneset sizes. Out-of-frame nonproductive sequences were analyzed to study raw recombination free of thymic and clonal selection effects. The public reads were quality trimmed at Q25 with fastp and then assembled into clones with MiXCR by TCRdb, keeping productive beta chains. Each CDR3 protein gets just one entry, which takes the most common genes and DNA from the rows behind it. The V and J calls were not made by the authors but by TCRdb's processing. The sample contains 400,000 or so distinct CDR3 sequences, approximately 8.8% of them found a single time. The top ten clonotypes cover roughly 9% of the sample.

The clonotype was recovered from a woman between 45 and 60 years old in good health. The sample was naive T cells sorted from blood. The cell subset or site label, read with the paper, signifies: cells isolated with a human naive T-cell isolation kit.

The nucleotide sequence is TGTGCCAGCAGTCCCTCCGGGACAGCGAACACCGGGGAGCTGTTTTTT. It translates as CASSPSGTANTGELFF. This chain joins TRBV11-1 to TRBJ2-2, with 7 bases matching TRBD1. The germline V and J ends show losses of 6 bases and 0 bases respectively, and no gene match explains 7 bases of the junction. From a lookup of the germline V gene (reference sequence), CDR1 and CDR2 are SGHAT and FQDESV. From its cysteine to its phenylalanine, the CDR3 spans 16 amino acids. Only CDR3 DNA remains: 48 bases, in frame from the first base.